This is a list of T cell receptor beta chains from one sample in a study of T cells in tuberculosis. Assay: immunoSEQ multiplex PCR; the TCRdb copy retains only in-frame clones and omits some. The table includes fewer than 55,000 clones, nearly 95% detected once. This material consisted of PBMCs, taken at tuberculosis diagnosis. The receptors were gathered from an adult with tuberculosis. Each CDR3 is given with its conserved first and last residue. The order of the fields is CDR3 protein, CDR3 DNA, D gene, J gene, clone size, V gene. A D gene is named only where the DNA matches it firmly. A row's size may be missing; if present it is once, few, many or a size class.

CDR3: CASSWGQGLSYEQYF
DNA: TGTGCCAGCAGTTGGGGACAGGGCCTCTCCTACGAGCAGTACTTC
D: TRBD1
J: TRBJ2-7
size: once
V: TRBV6-6

CDR3: CAWSQGDSYEQYF
DNA: TGTGCCTGGAGCCAGGGGGACAGCTACGAGCAGTACTTC
D: TRBD1
J: TRBJ2-7
size: .
V: TRBV30

CDR3: CASSDDSSYGYTF
DNA: TGTGCCAGCAGTGACGACAGTTCCTATGGCTACACCTTC
D: .
J: TRBJ1-2
size: .
V: TRBV2

CDR3: CAWRRGGPTGGYTF
DNA: TGTGCCTGGAGGAGGGGGGGCCCTACTGGTGGCTACACCTTC
D: .
J: TRBJ1-2
size: .
V: TRBV30

CDR3: CASSETSGRAGELFF
DNA: TGTGCCAGCAGTGAAACTAGCGGGAGGGCCGGGGAGCTGTTTTTT
D: TRBD2
J: TRBJ2-2
size: .
V: TRBV2

CDR3: CASSYSKGQRWEQYF
DNA: TGTGCCAGCAGTTACTCGAAGGGCCAGCGGTGGGAGCAGTACTTC
D: .
J: TRBJ2-7
size: .
V: TRBV6-5

CDR3: CASRATGGTEAFF
DNA: TGTGCCAGCAGGGCTACAGGGGGGACTGAAGCTTTCTTT
D: TRBD1
J: TRBJ1-1
size: .
V: TRBV6-1

CDR3: CASSVVSTDTQYF
DNA: TGTGCCAGCAGCGTAGTATCGACAGATACGCAGTATTTT
D: .
J: TRBJ2-3
size: .
V: TRBV9

CDR3: CAWSGGPASGRANEQFF
DNA: TGTGCCTGGAGTGGGGGCCCCGCTAGCGGGAGGGCCAATGAGCAGTTCTTC
D: TRBD2
J: TRBJ2-1
size: .
V: TRBV30

CDR3: CASSLGSPDGYTF
DNA: TGTGCCAGCAGCTTGGGGTCCCCAGATGGCTACACCTTC
D: .
J: TRBJ1-2
size: .
V: TRBV5-4

CDR3: CASSLAVYEQYF
DNA: TGTGCCAGCAGCCTAGCGGTATACGAGCAGTACTTC
D: TRBD2
J: TRBJ2-7
size: once
V: TRBV6-6

CDR3: CAWSVAGRDIQYF
DNA: TGTGCCTGGAGTGTAGCGGGAAGGGACATTCAGTACTTC
D: TRBD2
J: TRBJ2-4
size: .
V: TRBV30

CDR3: CASSIGLAGARETQYF
DNA: TGTGCCAGTAGTATTGGACTAGCGGGAGCTCGGGAGACCCAGTACTTC
D: TRBD2
J: TRBJ2-5
size: .
V: TRBV19

CDR3: CASSLSGTSEETQYF
DNA: TGTGCCAGCAGCTTGTCCGGGACTAGTGAAGAGACCCAGTACTTC
D: TRBD2
J: TRBJ2-5
size: .
V: TRBV7-2

CDR3: CAWGSTSGIDTQYF
DNA: TGTGCCTGGGGGTCGACTAGCGGGATCGATACGCAGTATTTT
D: TRBD2
J: TRBJ2-3
size: .
V: TRBV30

CDR3: CASSKRPGLVDVFNYNEQFF
DNA: TGTGCCAGCAGTAAGCGTCCGGGACTAGTAGACGTGTTTAACTACAATGAGCAGTTCTTC
D: TRBD2
J: TRBJ2-1
size: .
V: TRBV2

CDR3: CASSFTRTGEKLFF
DNA: TGTGCCAGCAGCTTCACCCGGACAGGTGAAAAACTGTTTTTT
D: TRBD1
J: TRBJ1-4
size: .
V: TRBV7-8

CDR3: CASSARGAGGENNYGYTF
DNA: TGTGCCAGCAGCGCCCGGGGAGCTGGGGGGGAGAATAACTATGGCTACACCTTC
D: .
J: TRBJ1-2
size: few
V: TRBV9

CDR3: CASSALTSGRALQTQYF
DNA: TGTGCCAGCAGCGCCCTGACTAGCGGGAGGGCCTTGCAAACGCAGTATTTT
D: TRBD2
J: TRBJ2-3
size: .
V: TRBV7-8

CDR3: CASSALMNTEAFF
DNA: TGTGCCAGCAGTGCCCTTATGAACACTGAAGCTTTCTTT
D: .
J: TRBJ1-1
size: .
V: TRBV6-4

CDR3: CASSRGTGGFKQYF
DNA: TGTGCCAGCAGCCGAGGGACAGGCGGGTTCAAGCAGTATTTT
D: TRBD1
J: TRBJ2-3
size: once
V: TRBV7-2

CDR3: CASMKGEDNEQFF
DNA: TGTGCCAGTATGAAAGGAGAAGACAATGAGCAGTTCTTC
D: .
J: TRBJ2-1
size: few
V: TRBV19

CDR3: CASSAGGLAANTGELFF
DNA: TGTGCCAGCAGTGCAGGGGGCCTAGCGGCGAACACCGGGGAGCTGTTTTTT
D: .
J: TRBJ2-2
size: .
V: TRBV2

CDR3: CASSTSRGYNEQFF
DNA: TGTGCCAGTAGTACCTCGCGGGGCTACAATGAGCAGTTCTTC
D: .
J: TRBJ2-1
size: .
V: TRBV19

CDR3: CASSLPTNPEDGYTF
DNA: TGTGCCAGCAGCTTGCCCACAAATCCAGAAGATGGCTACACCTTC
D: .
J: TRBJ1-2
size: .
V: TRBV5-4

CDR3: CSVAKDRAGYTF
DNA: TGCAGCGTTGCAAAAGACAGGGCTGGCTACACCTTC
D: TRBD1
J: TRBJ1-2
size: .
V: TRBV29-1

CDR3: CASSSETRSYEAFF
DNA: TGCGCCAGCAGCTCCGAGACTCGGTCTTATGAAGCTTTCTTT
D: .
J: TRBJ1-1
size: .
V: TRBV5-1

CDR3: CASTQGFSGNTIYF
DNA: TGTGCCAGCACCCAGGGGTTCTCTGGAAACACCATATATTTT
D: .
J: TRBJ1-3
size: .
V: TRBV6-1

CDR3: CASSLGSRQGGQGPQRSYEQYF
DNA: TGTGCCAGCAGCTTAGGTAGCCGACAGGGGGGTCAGGGCCCTCAGCGATCCTACGAGCAGTACTTC
D: TRBD1
J: TRBJ2-7
size: .
V: TRBV7-8

CDR3: CASSVGAGANYEQYF
DNA: TGTGCCAGCAGCGTAGGGGCGGGAGCCAACTACGAGCAGTACTTC
D: TRBD2
J: TRBJ2-7
size: .
V: TRBV9

CDR3: CASSIDLGFYGYTF
DNA: TGTGCCAGTAGTATAGATCTAGGCTTCTATGGCTACACCTTC
D: .
J: TRBJ1-2
size: .
V: TRBV19

CDR3: CASTGPGLAGEKNIQYF
DNA: TGTGCCAGCACTGGACCGGGACTAGCGGGTGAAAAAAACATTCAGTACTTC
D: TRBD2
J: TRBJ2-4
size: .
V: TRBV2

CDR3: CASSYRQVGSYEQYF
DNA: TGTGCCAGCAGCTACCGACAGGTAGGCTCCTACGAGCAGTACTTC
D: .
J: TRBJ2-7
size: .
V: TRBV11-2

CDR3: CASLRGAGNTGELFF
DNA: TGTGCCAGCCTCCGAGGTGCGGGCAACACCGGGGAGCTGTTTTTT
D: .
J: TRBJ2-2
size: .
V: TRBV2

CDR3: CASSIGSGGRNTIYF
DNA: TGTGCCAGTAGTATCGGTTCGGGGGGCAGAAACACCATATATTTT
D: .
J: TRBJ1-3
size: .
V: TRBV19

CDR3: CASSPFLSPYEQYF
DNA: TGTGCCAGCAGCCCTTTTTTGTCCCCCTACGAGCAGTACTTC
D: .
J: TRBJ2-7
size: .
V: TRBV7-2

CDR3: CASSLNGATDTQYF
DNA: TGTGCCAGCAGTTTGAATGGGGCGACAGATACGCAGTATTTT
D: .
J: TRBJ2-3
size: .
V: TRBV28

CDR3: CASSLGTTKYEQYF
DNA: TGTGCCAGCAGCTTAGGGACTACTAAGTACGAGCAGTACTTC
D: .
J: TRBJ2-7
size: .
V: TRBV7-2

CDR3: CASSPREWPGLAGVGSLWEQFF
DNA: TGTGCCAGCTCACCACGTGAATGGCCGGGACTAGCGGGAGTCGGATCCCTTTGGGAGCAGTTCTTC
D: TRBD2
J: TRBJ2-1
size: .
V: TRBV18

CDR3: CASSYKQGFTGELFF
DNA: TGTGCCAGCAGTTATAAACAGGGATTCACCGGGGAGCTGTTTTTT
D: .
J: TRBJ2-2
size: once
V: TRBV27

CDR3: CASRTPGGANGYTF
DNA: TGTGCCAGCAGGACCCCAGGGGGCGCAAATGGCTACACCTTC
D: TRBD1
J: TRBJ1-2
size: .
V: TRBV2

CDR3: CAIRRTSGLLGNEQFF
DNA: TGTGCCATCAGGCGGACTAGCGGCCTACTAGGCAATGAGCAGTTCTTC
D: TRBD2
J: TRBJ2-1
size: .
V: TRBV10-3

CDR3: CATSTLSGANVLTF
DNA: TGTGCCACCAGCACACTCTCTGGGGCCAACGTCCTGACTTTC
D: .
J: TRBJ2-6
size: .
V: TRBV15

CDR3: CASKRGLTEAFF
DNA: TGTGCCAGCAAGCGGGGGCTCACTGAAGCTTTCTTT
D: .
J: TRBJ1-1
size: .
V: TRBV6-5

CDR3: CASSATGGLTGNYGYTF
DNA: TGTGCCAGCAGCGCAACAGGGGGCTTGACTGGAAACTATGGCTACACCTTC
D: TRBD1
J: TRBJ1-2
size: .
V: TRBV2

CDR3: CASSQDPGGQDPNTGELFF
DNA: TGCGCCAGCAGCCAAGACCCCGGGGGGCAGGACCCAAACACCGGGGAGCTGTTTTTT
D: .
J: TRBJ2-2
size: .
V: TRBV4-3

CDR3: CASSIQGTYTDTQYF
DNA: TGTGCCAGTAGTATCCAGGGGACGTATACAGATACGCAGTATTTT
D: .
J: TRBJ2-3
size: .
V: TRBV19

CDR3: CASSLGGLIEKLFF
DNA: TGTGCCAGCAGCTTGGGGGGGCTCATTGAAAAACTGTTTTTT
D: .
J: TRBJ1-4
size: .
V: TRBV5-8

CDR3: CATSNPTAGSSYEQYF
DNA: TGTGCCACCAGCAACCCGACGGCGGGGAGCTCCTACGAGCAGTACTTC
D: .
J: TRBJ2-7
size: .
V: TRBV15